Sequencing of this TCR beta chain was carried out in a study of T-cell reconstitution after alpha-beta-depleted transplantation in children. The study's findings and limits: The main origin of T-cell counts and diversity one year after transplant was newly produced T cells. For some patients, TCRbeta diversity was high at day 60 because of recipient T cells and thymic progenitors that survived. At around two months after transplant, the alpha-beta T cells were reportedly derived from several hundred expanded clones that came from non-depleted graft cells.

This clonotype has just a few counts. Its antigen is as yet unknown. During its preparation, the TCRbeta library received unique molecular identifiers. MiXCR was run by TCRdb on the PCR reads, yielding one entry per CDR3 protein. The sample lists roughly 570,000 distinct CDR3 sequences; roughly a quarter were seen once. Material: PBMCs, obtained before TCRalphabeta/CD19-depleted stem cell transplant. The source is a boy younger than two with Wiskott-Aldrich syndrome, due to receive a stem cell transplant.

The chain's CDR3 is CASSHTSGVYNEQFF. The CDR3 bases are TGTGCCAGCAGCCATACTAGCGGGGTATACAATGAGCAGTTCTTC. The rearrangement links TRBV14 to TRBJ2-1; 10 bases are shared with TRBD2. The CDR3 contains 15 residues. CDR1 is SGHDN and CDR2 is FVKESK in the germline V gene. Trimming removed 3 bases from V and 4 bases from J; junction bases left unmatched: 3.